This T cell receptor beta chain was documented in a study of OX40 agonist ivuxolimab in advanced cancers. The length of the CDR3 is 15 residues. Germline V lookup: CDR1 SGHRS, CDR2 YFSETQ. After removal of 2 bases from V and 0 bases from J, the junction contained 1 base not matched to a gene. In this sample, this clone turned up once. Its cognate antigen is unknown. Profiled with immunoSEQ multiplex PCR; TCRdb holds only in-frame clones, not every one. The table records about 40,000 clones, 85% of them present only once. Broader study findings: At 0.1 to 3.0 mg/kg and by week 6, CD4+ and CD8+ T cells in the blood had expanded clonally. Certain nonresponders likewise exhibited a low normalized T-cell clonal expansion.

This receptor was obtained from an adult with an advanced solid tumor such as melanoma, head and neck, liver or kidney cancer. The chain links TRBV5-1 to TRBJ1-3; 8 nucleotides agree with TRBD1. The sequencing here drew on CD4+ or CD8+ T cells sorted from blood, taken in a trial of the OX40 agonist ivuxolimab. CDR3 region: CASSFDRGSGNTIYF. The CDR3 nucleotides are TGCGCCAGCAGCTTTGACAGGGGCTCTGGAAACACCATATATTTT.